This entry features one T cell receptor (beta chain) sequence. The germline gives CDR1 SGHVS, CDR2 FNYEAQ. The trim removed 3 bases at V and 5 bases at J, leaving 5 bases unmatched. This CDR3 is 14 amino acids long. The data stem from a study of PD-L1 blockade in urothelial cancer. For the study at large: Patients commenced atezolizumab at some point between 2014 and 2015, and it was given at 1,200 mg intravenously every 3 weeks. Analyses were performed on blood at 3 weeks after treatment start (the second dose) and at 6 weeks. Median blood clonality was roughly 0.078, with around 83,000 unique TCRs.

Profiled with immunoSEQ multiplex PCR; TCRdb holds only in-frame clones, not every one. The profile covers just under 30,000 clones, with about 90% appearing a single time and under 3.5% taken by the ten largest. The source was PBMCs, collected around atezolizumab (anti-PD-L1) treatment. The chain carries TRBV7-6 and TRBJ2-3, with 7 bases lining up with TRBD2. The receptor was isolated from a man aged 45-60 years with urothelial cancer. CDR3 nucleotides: TGTGCCAGCAGCTTGGTTGGGGGGGGAGATACGCAGTATTTT. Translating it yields CASSLVGGGDTQYF.